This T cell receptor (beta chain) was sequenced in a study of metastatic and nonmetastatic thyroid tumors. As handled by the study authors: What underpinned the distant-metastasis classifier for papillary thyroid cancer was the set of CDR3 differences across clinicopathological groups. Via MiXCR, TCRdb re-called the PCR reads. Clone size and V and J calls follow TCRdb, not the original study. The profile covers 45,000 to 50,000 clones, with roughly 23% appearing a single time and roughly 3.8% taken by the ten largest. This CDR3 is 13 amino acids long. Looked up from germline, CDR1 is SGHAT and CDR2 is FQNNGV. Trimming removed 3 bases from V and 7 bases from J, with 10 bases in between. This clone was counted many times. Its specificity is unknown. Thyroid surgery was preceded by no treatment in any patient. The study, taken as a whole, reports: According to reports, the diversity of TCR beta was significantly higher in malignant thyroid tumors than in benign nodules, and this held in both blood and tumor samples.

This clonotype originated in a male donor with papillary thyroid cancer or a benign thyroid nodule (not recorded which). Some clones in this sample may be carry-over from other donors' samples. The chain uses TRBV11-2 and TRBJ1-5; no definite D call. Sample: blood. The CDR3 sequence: CASSLGSGQPQHF. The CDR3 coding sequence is TGTGCCAGCAGCTTGGGATCAGGCCAGCCCCAGCATTTT.